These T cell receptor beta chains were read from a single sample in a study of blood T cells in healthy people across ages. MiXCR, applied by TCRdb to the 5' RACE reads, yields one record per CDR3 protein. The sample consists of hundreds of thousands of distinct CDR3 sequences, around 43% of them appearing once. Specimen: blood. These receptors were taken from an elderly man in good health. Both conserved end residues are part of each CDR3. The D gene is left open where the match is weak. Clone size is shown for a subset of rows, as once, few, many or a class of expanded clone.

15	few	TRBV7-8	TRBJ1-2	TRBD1	TGTGCCAGCAGCTTAGCGGGGCAGGGGGACTATGGCTACACCTTC	CASSLAGQGDYGYTF
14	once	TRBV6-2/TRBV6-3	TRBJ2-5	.	TGTGCCAGTCGAGCGTCTTGGGCTGAAGAGACCCAGTACTTC	CASRASWAEETQYF
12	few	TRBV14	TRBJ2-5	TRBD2	TGTGCCAGGTTGGGAGGGCAAGAGACCCAGTACTTC	CARLGGQETQYF
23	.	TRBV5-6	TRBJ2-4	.	TGTGCCAGCAGGAGGATACCAGGGGATTCTTCGATCGACTCAGACCTAGCCAAAAACATTCAGTACTTC	CASRRIPGDSSIDSDLAKNIQYF
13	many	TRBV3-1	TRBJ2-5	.	TGTGCCAGCAGCCGGGGCAGGGCGGAGACCCAGTACTTC	CASSRGRAETQYF
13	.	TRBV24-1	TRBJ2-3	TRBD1	TGTGCCGCCAGGGGGAGATTGACAGATACGCAGTATTTT	CAARGRLTDTQYF
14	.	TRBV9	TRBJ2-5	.	TGTGCCAGCAGCGTAGAGGTTGGACAAGAGACCCAGTACTTC	CASSVEVGQETQYF
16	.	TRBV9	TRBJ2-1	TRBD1	TGTGCCAGCAGCGTATCAGGACAGGGAACGGGCAATGAGCAGTTCTTC	CASSVSGQGTGNEQFF
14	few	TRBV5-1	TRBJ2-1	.	TGCGCCAGCAGCTGGGGGGGCCGGGCCAATGAGCAGTTCTTC	CASSWGGRANEQFF
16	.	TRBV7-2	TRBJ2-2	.	TGTGCCAGCAGCCTAGGGGGGCGGCTTAACACCGGGAAGCTGTTTTTT	CASSLGGRLNTGKLFF
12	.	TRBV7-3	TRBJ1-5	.	TGTGCCAGCAGCTTAGTCGGTCAAACCCAGCATTTT	CASSLVGQTQHF